The present T cell receptor beta chain was sequenced within a study of CD8 T cells in ankylosing spondylitis. TCRdb redid the calling of the 5' RACE reads with MiXCR, one entry per CDR3 protein. The profile shows 380,000 or so distinct CDR3 sequences, about 20% of them singletons. V lost 3 bases to trimming and J lost 3 bases; unmatched junction nucleotides: 6. Germline V gene data show CDR1 as SGHAT and CDR2 as FQNNGV. The CDR3 length is 16 residues. This clonotype appeared a few times. This receptor was obtained from a male donor with ankylosing spondylitis or in good health (not recorded which). The sequenced material came from blood, either unsorted or a sorted T cell fraction (not recorded which). The chain combines TRBV11-2 with TRBJ2-2; 8 bases line up with TRBD1. The CDR3 coding sequence is TGTGCCAGCAGCTTTGGCAGGGGGCGTGACACCGGGGAGCTGTTTTTT. Translation gives CASSFGRGRDTGELFF.